A selection of T cell receptor beta chains follows, all from one sample in a study of chemoradiotherapy in HPV16-positive cancers. The repertoire was sequenced with immunoSEQ multiplex PCR; TCRdb's copy has only in-frame clones and lacks some. Altogether some 9,300 clones are present, approximately 85% being singletons, with the ten largest covering over 2%. This sample comprised blood, obtained from a patient who underwent chemoradiotherapy. The receptors derive from a human donor with HPV-associated anogenital cancer. Each CDR3 is given with its conserved first and last residue. The D gene is left open where the match is weak. Clone size is given for some rows only: seen once, a few or many times, or a class if the clone is expanded.

d_call	v_call	clone_size	j_call	cdr3_nt	cdr3_aa
.	TRBV4-3	.	TRBJ1-1	TGCGCCAGCAGCCAAGATCGAAGAGAGGGGAACACTGAAGCTTTCTTT	CASSQDRREGNTEAFF
TRBD2	TRBV7-7	.	TRBJ2-7	TGTGCAATGGGCAAGCGGGGGGAATACGAGCAGTACTTC	CAMGKRGEYEQYF
.	TRBV19	.	TRBJ2-5	TGTGCCAGTAGTCCCCTCTCCCCGGAGACCCAGTACTTC	CASSPLSPETQYF
.	TRBV7-2	.	TRBJ1-2	TGTGCCAGCAGCTGGGAGCGGGAATTGGGCTACACCTTC	CASSWERELGYTF
.	TRBV10-1	.	TRBJ2-7	TGCGCCAGCAGTGATCCGGGCCACGGTGTTAGGGAAGACGAGCAGTACTTC	CASSDPGHGVREDEQYF
.	TRBV29-1	.	TRBJ1-2	TGCAGCGGGGCGGGCAGCTATGGCTACACCTTC	CSGAGSYGYTF
.	TRBV28	few	TRBJ1-1	TGTGCCAGCAGGCAACTAAACACTGAAGCTTTCTTT	CASRQLNTEAFF
TRBD1	TRBV5-1	.	TRBJ1-2	TGCGCCAGCAGCTGGACAGGGGAACTTAACTATGGCTACACCTTC	CASSWTGELNYGYTF
.	TRBV10-3	.	TRBJ2-3	TGTGCCATCAGTGAGGGAGCGGGTAGTAGCACAGATACGCAGTATTTT	CAISEGAGSSTDTQYF
.	TRBV27	.	TRBJ2-1	TGTGCCAGCAGTTCGGTGGTAAATGAGCAGTTCTTC	CASSSVVNEQFF
.	TRBV7-2	.	TRBJ1-6	TGTGCCAGCAGCTTAGTTGGTTCTGCCTCGAATTCACCCCTCCACTTT	CASSLVGSASNSPLHF
TRBD1	TRBV4-1	.	TRBJ1-2	TGCGCCAGCAGCCGCCTAAGCGCCGGGACAGGGGGAGGAGGCTACACCTTC	CASSRLSAGTGGGGYTF
.	TRBV5-5	.	TRBJ2-3	TGTGCCAGCAGCTTGGTCGGAATCTCCACAGATACGCAGTATTTT	CASSLVGISTDTQYF
.	TRBV2	.	TRBJ1-5	TGTGCCAGCAGTGAAGGGGAAATCAATCAGCCCCAGCATTTT	CASSEGEINQPQHF
.	TRBV28	few	TRBJ1-1	TGTGCCAGCAGTCCGGATTATAACACTGAAGCTTTCTTT	CASSPDYNTEAFF
.	TRBV4-1	.	TRBJ1-1	TGCGCCAGCAGCCAGCAGAGGATCGTCGGGGGGACTGAAGCTTTCTTT	CASSQQRIVGGTEAFF
TRBD1	TRBV5-6	.	TRBJ1-2	TGTGCCAGCAGCCTCGGACAGGGGGGATACTATGGCTACACCTTC	CASSLGQGGYYGYTF
TRBD1	TRBV6-1	.	TRBJ1-1	TGTGCCAGCAGAGCCGACAGGGTGTACGCTGAAGCTTTCTTT	CASRADRVYAEAFF
TRBD1	TRBV15	.	TRBJ1-2	TGTGCCACCAGCCGAAGGGACAGTTTTAATGGCTACACCTTC	CATSRRDSFNGYTF
.	TRBV11-3	.	TRBJ2-2	TGTGCCAGCAGCTTAGGGGGCACTAACACCGGGGAGCTGTTTTTT	CASSLGGTNTGELFF
.	TRBV5-1	.	TRBJ2-2	TGCGCCAGCAGCCCCCGAGGGGGATTCACCGGGGAGCTGTTTTTT	CASSPRGGFTGELFF
.	TRBV5-1	.	TRBJ2-3	TGCGCCAGCAGCTTGGTCCTAGGTACAGATACGCAGTATTTT	CASSLVLGTDTQYF
TRBD2	TRBV7-2	few	TRBJ2-3	TGTGCCAGCAGCTCTGGGGGGGGCACAGATACGCAGTATTTT	CASSSGGGTDTQYF
TRBD2	TRBV18	.	TRBJ2-1	TGTGCCAGCTCACCGGCTTCCTTGGGGACTAGCGGGGCCAATGAGCAGTTCTTC	CASSPASLGTSGANEQFF
TRBD1	TRBV4-1	.	TRBJ1-4	TGCGCCAGCAGCCAAGCCGGGACAGGGAATGAAAAACTGTTTTTT	CASSQAGTGNEKLFF
TRBD1	TRBV9	.	TRBJ2-1	TGTGCCAGCAGCGTCCGGGACAGGGATGTGAATGAGCAGTTCTTC	CASSVRDRDVNEQFF
.	TRBV13	.	TRBJ2-2	TGTGCCAGCAGCTTCGGGGGCAGGTACACCGGGGAGCTGTTTTTT	CASSFGGRYTGELFF
TRBD1	TRBV30	.	TRBJ2-7	TGTGCCTGGAGTCGATACGGACAGGACAAACAGTACTTC	CAWSRYGQDKQYF
TRBD1	TRBV2	.	TRBJ1-2	TGTGCCAGCAGGTCGACAGGGCTCTATGGCTACACCTTC	CASRSTGLYGYTF
.	TRBV7-9	.	TRBJ1-1	TGTGCCAGCAGCCGCAATGACGGGAACACTGAAGCTTTCTTT	CASSRNDGNTEAFF
.	TRBV5-1	.	TRBJ1-4	TGCGCCAGCCACGCCCGCACGGGGAGTGATGAAAAACTGTTTTTT	CASHARTGSDEKLFF
.	TRBV6-1	once	TRBJ1-6	TGTGCCGGGGAGGCCGGCTCCTATAATTCACCCCTCCACTTT	CAGEAGSYNSPLHF
.	TRBV7-8	.	TRBJ1-4	TGTGCCAGCAGCTTAGGAGGGGGAATTGATGAAAAACTGTTTTTT	CASSLGGGIDEKLFF
.	TRBV11-1	few	TRBJ1-2	TGTGCCAGCAGGGACAGCATCTATGGCTACACCTTC	CASRDSIYGYTF
.	TRBV5-1	few	TRBJ1-6	TGCGCCAGCAGCTTGGCAGGGACGAATTCACCCCTCCACTTT	CASSLAGTNSPLHF
.	TRBV4-1	.	TRBJ1-4	TGCGCCAGCAGCCAAGAGGCAGGTCGGTTATTTGGGGAAAAACTGTTTTTT	CASSQEAGRLFGEKLFF
TRBD1	TRBV19	.	TRBJ2-5	TGTGCCAGTAGTATAGAAGGGGGACAGCTCCAGGAGACCCAGTACTTC	CASSIEGGQLQETQYF
.	TRBV7-8	.	TRBJ2-5	TGTGCCAGCAGCTTAGCGGGGGGGCCCCCAGAGACCCAGTACTTC	CASSLAGGPPETQYF
.	TRBV18	.	TRBJ1-2	TGTGCCAGCTCACCATCGGGCGACTCCGGCTACACCTTC	CASSPSGDSGYTF
TRBD2	TRBV5-1	.	TRBJ2-7	TGCGCCAGCAGAATCAGCGGGGGGGCCCCAAAGGTGCGCGAGCAGTACTTC	CASRISGGAPKVREQYF
.	TRBV7-9	.	TRBJ2-7	TGTGCCAGCAGCTTCTTGGCTGGATACGAGCAGTACTTC	CASSFLAGYEQYF
.	TRBV15	once	TRBJ2-5	TGTGCCACCAGCAGAAGTATGCAAGAGACCCAGTACTTC	CATSRSMQETQYF
.	TRBV5-6	.	TRBJ2-2	TGTGCCAGCAGCATTACAGGGACCGGGGAGCTGTTTTTT	CASSITGTGELFF
.	TRBV19	.	TRBJ2-3	TGTGCCAGTAGTATACGCGGGATCCTCGCAGATACGCAGTATTTT	CASSIRGILADTQYF
.	TRBV7-6	few	TRBJ1-3	TGTGCCAGCAGCTTAGTCGGTGCCGACTCTGGAAACACCATATATTTT	CASSLVGADSGNTIYF
TRBD1	TRBV6-1	.	TRBJ1-3	TGTGCCAGCAGCGAACTGATTTACGGGACAGGGAAGTACACCATATATTTT	CASSELIYGTGKYTIYF
.	TRBV7-2	.	TRBJ1-4	TGTGCCAGCAGCTACGGTGTTAATGAAAAACTGTTTTTT	CASSYGVNEKLFF
.	TRBV18	few	TRBJ1-5	TGTGCCAGCTCACCACCGGGAGGATCTGAGCCCCAGCATTTT	CASSPPGGSEPQHF
.	TRBV25-1	.	TRBJ1-2	TGTGCCAGCAGTGAAGGGGGGGACATCCGGAATGGCTACACCTTC	CASSEGGDIRNGYTF
TRBD2	TRBV6-6	.	TRBJ2-1	TGTGCCAGCAGAAGCGGGGGGGCCGGGGAGCAGTTCTTC	CASRSGGAGEQFF
.	TRBV19	.	TRBJ1-2	TGTGCCAGTAGTAAGCGGGGACATGCACGCACCTTC	CASSKRGHARTF